The 21 T cell receptor beta chains below come from one sample, sequenced in a study of blood T cell repertoires in COVID-19 (dated by TCRdb to 2019 to 2021). Library prep was done by the immunoSEQ multiplex PCR assay. TCRdb mirrors the immuneACCESS table, restricted to in-frame sequences. Some clones are absent from its copies; in checked studies, under half trace to an unresolved V gene, and the reason for the others is unknown. This sample holds under 95,000 clones; around 80% were observed only once. The ten largest clones add up to roughly 32% of the sample. Sequencing input: peripheral blood. All receptors derive from a woman older than 75 with active or convalescent COVID-19.

The CDR3 here is CASSLATSGEYNEQFF. The CDR3 DNA is TGTGCCAGCAGCTTAGCGACTAGCGGGGAATACAATGAGCAGTTCTTC. This sequence joins TRBV7-9 and TRBJ2-1, with 11 nucleotides matching TRBD2. This CDR3 is built from 16 residues. From germline, CDR1 is SEHNR and CDR2 FQNEAQ (reference sequence). The junction had 2 bases not matched to a gene; V was cut back by 0 bases and J by 4 bases.

This chain uses TRBV5-1 with TRBJ2-2; weak D call: TRBD1 (5 bases). V shed 0 bases and J shed 3 bases, with 9 bases lying between them. The CDR3 consists of 15 residues. Germline V gives CDR1 SGHRS, CDR2 YFSETQ. This CDR3 is CASSLGRVDTGELFF. The CDR3 DNA reads TGCGCCAGCAGCTTGGGCAGGGTGGACACCGGGGAGCTGTTTTTT.

The chain carries TRBV3-1 (or the pseudogene TRBV3-2) and TRBJ2-5; 7 nucleotides line up with TRBD2. V dropped 2 bases and J dropped 5; count of bases not matched to a gene: 14. The germline gives CDR1 LGHDT, CDR2 YNNKEL (reference sequence). CDR3 length: 17 residues. The CDR3: CASSQPLWGRAEETQYF. The CDR3 DNA follows: TGTGCCAGCAGCCAACCCCTTTGGGGGAGGGCCGAGGAGACCCAGTACTTC.

The V call is TRBV28, the J call TRBJ2-1; 7 positions agree with TRBD1. With V trimmed by 8 bases and J by 7 bases, 14 bases remained unmatched. Germline loops: CDR1 MDHEN, CDR2 SYDVKM. The CDR3 loop spans 15 amino acids. This chain's CDR3 is CASGNTNRDSNEQFF. CDR3 DNA sequence: TGTGCCAGCGGAAATACCAACCGGGACAGTAATGAGCAGTTCTTC. The complete variable domain, with remaining parts taken from reference TRBV28 and TRBJ2-1, reads DVKVTQSSRYLVKRTGEKVFLECVQDMDHENMFWYRQDPGLGLRLIYFSYDVKMKEKGDIPEGYSVSREKKERFSLILESASTNQTSMYLCASGNTNRDSNEQFFGPGTRLTVL.

This chain uses TRBV21-1 with TRBJ1-5; the table assigns TRBD1, which was not confirmed against the DNA. TRBV21-1 constitutes a pseudogene. The CDR3 extends over 17 amino acids. The CDR3 sequence is CASSKDRTGGAGQPQHF. CDR3 coding DNA: TGTGCCAGCAGCAAAGATCGAACAGGGGGCGCGGGACAGCCCCAGCATTTT.

This clone has just a few counts. The genes are TRBV9 and TRBJ2-4; TRBD1 matches at 7 bases. CDR1 and CDR2 from the germline V gene are SGDLS and YYNGEE. J lost 11 bases, V lost 3 bases, and 5 bases had no gene match. The length of the CDR3 is 12 residues. The CDR3 nucleotides are TGTGCCAGCAGCGACTCTACAGGGGTTCAGTACTTC. Its translation: CASSDSTGVQYF.

This clone has just one count. The rearrangement links TRBV6-5 to TRBJ1-1; 7 bases are a match to TRBD1. Germline V gene lookup returns CDR1 MNHEY and CDR2 SVGAGI. V shed 2 bases and J 7 bases; nucleotides not matched to a gene: 13. The CDR3 spans 16 residues. Written as DNA, the CDR3 is TGTGCCAGCAGTTACCTTCCGGGACAGCGGATGCGTGAAGCTTTCTTT. Its translation: CASSYLPGQRMREAFF.

The chain is built from TRBV2 and TRBJ2-1; TRBD2 aligns across 8 bases. The CDR3 spans 16 residues. Losses at the gene ends were 6 bases for V and 0 bases for J; bases not matched to a gene: 7. CDR1 is SNHLY, CDR2 FYNNEI, per germline. The CDR3 loop reads CASSPTSGSSYNEQFF. The CDR3 coding sequence is TGTGCCAGCAGCCCTACTAGCGGCAGCTCCTACAATGAGCAGTTCTTC.

The gene calls are TRBV28 and TRBJ2-7; TRBD1 matches 7 bases. This CDR3 has 13 residues. The ends lost 8 bases at V and 1 base at J; junction bases unmatched: 5. Germline loops: CDR1 MDHEN, CDR2 SYDVKM. This CDR3 reads CASWDRGSYEQYF. CDR3 DNA sequence: TGTGCCAGCTGGGACAGAGGGTCCTACGAGCAGTACTTC.

The sample holds one count of this clone. V gene TRBV30 combines with J gene TRBJ2-3, with 13 bases that match TRBD2. The CDR3 contains 14 residues. V trimming: 0 bases; J trimming: 6 bases; junction bases outside the gene matches: 0. Germline CDR1 GTSNPN, CDR2 SVGIG (reference sequence). CDR3 nucleotides: TGTGCCTGGAGTGTACTAGCGGGGGGGGATACGCAGTATTTT. Protein sequence: CAWSVLAGGDTQYF.

The chain is built from TRBV4-2 and TRBJ2-3; 7 nucleotides agree with TRBD2. Trimming at V came to 0 bases and at J to 2 bases, leaving 11 bases not matched to a gene. The V gene's germline CDR1 is LGHNA and CDR2 YNFKEQ. This CDR3 contains 18 residues. The CDR3 region has the DNA TGTGCCAGCAGCCAAGATGTGCGGCGGGACTATTACACAGATACGCAGTATTTT. Its protein product is CASSQDVRRDYYTDTQYF.

With respect to this clone: The germline gene is not matched at one end of the junction; a read error may be the cause. This chain links TRBV6-2 or TRBV6-3 with TRBJ2-4; D is uncertain. The germline V gene encodes CDR1 MNHEY and CDR2 SVGEGT. This CDR3 region has 13 residues. CDR3 residues: CASSYRQDARIHF. CDR3 sequence (DNA): TGTGCCAGCAGTTACCGGCAGGATGCCCGTATTCACTTC.

This clone has only a few counts. The V gene is TRBV18, the J gene TRBJ1-1; the D gene is possibly TRBD1 (5 bases). The V gene lost 6 bases and the J gene lost 11 bases, with 13 bases spanning the gap. Germline lookup yields CDR1 KGHSH and CDR2 LQKENI. The CDR3 consists of 11 residues. The DNA for the CDR3 is TGTGCCAGCTCCTGGGGCGCATGGGCTTTCTTT. It is translated as CASSWGAWAFF.

V usage is TRBV11-3 and J usage is TRBJ2-3; 7 bases are a match to TRBD2. V shed 1 base and J 2 bases; nucleotides not matched to a gene: 3. CDR1 is SGHNT and CDR2 is YENEEA in the germline V gene. The CDR3 runs 15 residues. In DNA form, the CDR3 reads TGTGCCAGCAGCTTAGTTGGGGGGGTCACAGATACGCAGTATTTT. Its protein is CASSLVGGVTDTQYF. Variable domain in full (rest from reference TRBV11-3 and TRBJ2-3): EAGVVQSPRYKIIEKKQPVAFWCNPISGHNTLYWYLQNLGQGPELLIRYENEEAVDDSQLPKDRFSAERLKGVDSTLKIQPAELGDSAVYLCASSLVGGVTDTQYFGPGTRLTVL.

This clone occurred once. V usage is TRBV2 and J usage is TRBJ1-1; D gene ambiguous. CDR1 and CDR2 (germline): SNHLY, FYNNEI. There are 13 residues in the CDR3. Trimming pared 7 bases from V and 3 bases from J, leaving 12 bases between. The chain's CDR3 is CASKPNSDTEAFF. The CDR3 nucleotides read TGTGCCAGCAAGCCCAACTCGGACACTGAAGCTTTCTTT.

The chain recombines TRBV10-1 with TRBJ2-1, with 10 positions matching TRBD1. Germline values: CDR1 WNHNN, CDR2 SYGVQD (reference sequence). V gave up 6 bases and J gave up 8 bases; unmatched junction bases: 7. This CDR3 is built from 14 residues. The CDR3: CASSRDRGSDEQFF. The CDR3 nucleotides read TGCGCCAGCAGCCGGGACAGGGGATCGGATGAGCAGTTCTTC.

The chain links TRBV19 to TRBJ2-7; 7 bases fit TRBD1. V gave up 6 bases and J gave up 4 bases; unmatched junction bases: 6. The CDR3 length is 13 residues. The germline CDR1 and CDR2 sequences are LNHDA and SQIVND (reference sequence). The CDR3 coding sequence is TGTGCCAGTAGCGGGACAGCTAATTACGAGCAGTACTTC. Residues: CASSGTANYEQYF.

The rearrangement joins TRBV6-2 or TRBV6-3 to TRBJ1-1; the match to TRBD1 covers 7 bases. Germline V gene sequence: CDR1 MNHEY, CDR2 SVGEGT. The length of the CDR3 is 14 residues. V shed 6 bases and J 4 bases; nucleotides not matched to a gene: 8. The CDR3 DNA reads TGTGCCAGCAGCCGTCTCCAGGGGGGCACTGAAGCTTTCTTT. Protein: CASSRLQGGTEAFF.

This rearrangement joins TRBV4-1 to TRBJ2-1; TRBD2 is a possible D gene (6 bases). Trimming took 1 base from V and 6 from J, leaving 16 bases between them. Germline V gene lookup returns CDR1 MGHRA and CDR2 YSYEKL. This CDR3 is built from 16 residues. The CDR3 DNA reads TGCGCCAGCAGCCAAGTTTCGCGGGAAGTCGGCAATGAGCAGTTCTTC. Translation gives CASSQVSREVGNEQFF.

The chain links TRBV10-1 to TRBJ2-2; D not certain. This CDR3 is built from 15 residues. V was trimmed by 0 bases and J by 4 bases, leaving 9 bases between them. The germline V gene encodes CDR1 WNHNN and CDR2 SYGVQD (reference sequence). Here the CDR3 DNA reads TGCGCCAGCAGTGAGTCGAGAGGTGGCACCGGGGAGCTGTTTTTT. Translating gives CASSESRGGTGELFF.

The chain couples TRBV28 to TRBJ1-5; 8 nucleotides align to TRBD1. Germline values: CDR1 MDHEN, CDR2 SYDVKM. Germline trimming cut 5 bases from V and 7 bases from J; bases unmatched to any gene: 13. This CDR3 region has 16 residues. Written as DNA, the CDR3 is TGTGCCAGCAGTCCCCAGACAGGGGCGGTCGGGCAGCCCCAGCATTTT. Encoded protein: CASSPQTGAVGQPQHF.